One and the same sample provided the 29 T cell receptor beta chains below, sequenced in a study of glioma-infiltrating T cells after dendritic cell vaccination. This sample's time point: after dendritic cell vaccination, including at tumor progression/relapse. The repertoire was sequenced with immunoSEQ multiplex PCR; TCRdb's copy has only in-frame clones and lacks some. This sample has over 80,000 clones; roughly four fifths occur once, and the top ten carry around 2.2%. Sequenced material: blood, taken after dendritic cell vaccination. The receptor set was obtained from a human donor with glioblastoma.

The rearrangement uses TRBV6-4 and TRBJ1-2, with D possibly matching TRBD1 (5 bases). Looked up from germline, CDR1 is MRHNA and CDR2 is SNTAGT. The CDR3 consists of 11 residues. V was clipped by 2 bases and J by 8 bases, with 6 bases between them. The CDR3 nucleotides read TGTGCCAGCAGTGACAGGGGCGGCTACACCTTC. Protein product: CASSDRGGYTF.

This chain uses TRBV5-1 with TRBJ2-2; D perhaps matches TRBD1 (6 bases). V lost 3 bases and J lost 3, with 12 bases in between. Germline V gene sequence: CDR1 SGHRS, CDR2 YFSETQ. The CDR3 contains 15 residues. The CDR3 sequence is CASSYTGSDTGELFF. DNA for the CDR3: TGCGCCAGCAGCTATACAGGGTCAGACACCGGGGAGCTGTTTTTT.

This chain connects TRBV6-5 to TRBJ1-3, with TRBD1 identical over 9 bases. Germline CDR1 is MNHEY and CDR2 is SVGAGI. V lost 5 bases to trimming and J lost 10 bases; unmatched junction nucleotides: 9. This CDR3 region has 14 residues. CDR3 DNA: TGTGCCAGCAGTACTACGGGACAGGGCCGGACCATATATTTT. Translation gives CASSTTGQGRTIYF.

The chain carries TRBV5-6 and TRBJ2-7; 7 bases match TRBD2. The CDR3 contains 14 residues. Looked up from germline, CDR1 is SGHDT and CDR2 is YYEEEE. The J segment lost 3 bases and the V segment lost 1 base, leaving 4 bases of the junction unmatched. CDR3 coding DNA: TGTGCCAGCAGCTTGTGGCGGGGGAACTACGAGCAGTACTTC. Translating it yields CASSLWRGNYEQYF.

This clone has just a few counts. This chain connects TRBV5-1 to TRBJ2-3; 8 bases are shared with TRBD2. Germline CDR1 SGHRS, CDR2 YFSETQ. V shed 3 bases, J shed 2 bases, and the junction held 8 bases outside the gene matches. The CDR3 contains 16 residues. This CDR3 reads CASSSQGLGVTDTQYF. The CDR3 nucleotides read TGCGCCAGCAGCTCTCAGGGACTAGGGGTCACAGATACGCAGTATTTT.

The J gene is TRBJ1-5, the V gene TRBV28; the D gene is possibly TRBD1 (5 bases). The CDR3 runs to 14 residues. Between the trimmed V and J ends, which lost 5 bases and 1 base, there was a span of 9 bases. Germline CDR1 and CDR2: MDHEN and SYDVKM. The DNA of the CDR3 is TGTGCCAGCAGTCAGGGTGGGAGCAATCAGCCCCAGCATTTT. Protein: CASSQGGSNQPQHF. The full variable domain, rest sourced from reference TRBV28 and TRBJ1-5, is DVKVTQSSRYLVKRTGEKVFLECVQDMDHENMFWYRQDPGLGLRLIYFSYDVKMKEKGDIPEGYSVSREKKERFSLILESASTNQTSMYLCASSQGGSNQPQHFGDGTRLSIL.

CDR3 in DNA: TGTGCCAGCAGTCCCCGCGAGAACACTGAAGCTTTCTTT. Translating it yields CASSPRENTEAFF. The chain couples TRBV27 to TRBJ1-1; D remains unclear. Germline V gene data show CDR1 as MNHEY and CDR2 as SMNVEV (reference sequence). The CDR3 runs 13 residues. V was clipped by 5 bases and J by 1 base, with 8 bases between them.

The V call is TRBV6-4, the J call TRBJ2-6, with 8 bases that match TRBD1. V was clipped by 4 bases and J by 2 bases; unmatched bases: 4. Germline values: CDR1 MRHNA, CDR2 SNTAGT. The CDR3 is 16 amino acids. The CDR3 sequence: CASSVEDRAGANVLTF. The CDR3 DNA is TGTGCCAGCAGTGTCGAGGACAGGGCTGGGGCCAACGTCCTGACTTTC.

The chain links TRBV5-1 to TRBJ1-5; TRBD1 might be the D (6 bases). The CDR3 has 17 amino acids. V was cut by 0 bases and J by 6 bases, with 19 bases left in between. The V gene's germline CDR1 is SGHRS and CDR2 YFSETQ. CDR3 region: CASSLGVGGLESQPQHF. The CDR3 coding sequence is TGCGCCAGCAGCTTGGGAGTGGGGGGGCTGGAAAGTCAGCCCCAGCATTTT.

The chain uses TRBV4-1 and TRBJ1-1, with D possibly matching TRBD1 (6 bases). V was pared by 4 bases and J by 5 bases, with 17 bases between. CDR3 size: 15 residues. The germline V gene has CDR1 MGHRA and CDR2 YSYEKL. CDR3 sequence (DNA): TGCGCCAGCAGCCGGGCTTTAGGGGGTAAAACTGAAGCTTTCTTT. Translated, it gives CASSRALGGKTEAFF.

V and J are TRBV2 and TRBJ1-1; D not certain. Germline values: CDR1 SNHLY, CDR2 FYNNEI. Deletions cut 3 bases from V and 0 bases from J, with 8 bases between. The CDR3 is 14 residues long. The CDR3 here is CASSDRFLNTEAFF. The CDR3 nucleotides are TGTGCCAGCAGTGACAGGTTTTTGAACACTGAAGCTTTCTTT. Filled out from reference TRBV2 and TRBJ1-1, the complete variable domain reads EPEVTQTPSHQVTQMGQEVILRCVPISNHLYFYWYRQILGQKVEFLVSFYNNEISEKSEIFDDQFSVERPDGSNFTLKIRSTKLEDSAMYFCASSDRFLNTEAFFGQGTRLTVV.

The chain carries TRBV6-1 and TRBJ1-4; 9 bases line up with TRBD1. After removal of 4 bases from V and 10 bases from J, the junction contained 19 bases not matched to a gene. This CDR3 region has 18 residues. From germline, CDR1 is MNHNS and CDR2 SASEGT. The CDR3 coding sequence is TGTGCCAGCAGTGGGGGACAGGGTCCGAGGCTGGGTCTCGGAAAACTGTTTTTT. As protein: CASSGGQGPRLGLGKLFF.

This sequence joins TRBV19 and TRBJ1-3; D not certain. The CDR3 is 13 residues long. Germline V gene data show CDR1 as LNHDA and CDR2 as SQIVND (reference sequence). Deletions cut 3 bases from V and 4 bases from J, with 7 bases between. The CDR3 DNA is TGTGCCAGTAGTATGTGGCAGGGAAACACCATATATTTT. Encoded protein: CASSMWQGNTIYF.

This chain links TRBV10-3 with TRBJ1-2, with D perhaps matching TRBD1 (6 bases). Per the germline V gene, CDR1 is ENHRY and CDR2 is SYGVKD. The V and J ends lost 6 bases and 3 bases respectively, with 14 bases between them. The CDR3 contains 14 residues. CDR3 in amino acids: CAISQPGQDYGYTF. The CDR3 region has the DNA TGTGCCATCAGCCAACCGGGACAAGACTATGGCTACACCTTC.

This clone appeared once. The genes are TRBV5-6 and TRBJ1-5, with D hard to call. The CDR3 runs 13 residues. CDR1 and CDR2 from the germline V gene are SGHDT and YYEEEE. Trimming took off 0 bases at V and 6 bases at J, with 7 bases between the two ends. The CDR3 DNA follows: TGTGCCAGCAGCTTGGGGGCCGGTCAGCCCCAGCATTTT. It codes for CASSLGAGQPQHF.

The gene calls are TRBV11-2 and TRBJ2-3, with no clear D. V lost 10 bases to trimming and J lost 4 bases, with 18 bases between them. There are 14 residues in the CDR3. Germline V gene data show CDR1 as SGHAT and CDR2 as FQNNGV. CDR3 amino acids: CATAAFRLADTQYF. The CDR3 region has the DNA TGTGCCACCGCGGCCTTCCGTCTTGCAGATACGCAGTATTTT.

The chain joins TRBV19 to TRBJ2-1; 10 nucleotides line up with TRBD2. The germline V gene encodes CDR1 LNHDA and CDR2 SQIVND (reference sequence). The CDR3 length is 18 residues. V was clipped by 6 bases and J by 4 bases; unmatched bases: 15. Here the CDR3 reads CASRLAAGLAPTYNEQFF. The CDR3 DNA reads as TGTGCCAGTAGACTGGCAGCGGGACTAGCGCCGACATACAATGAGCAGTTCTTC.

The V and J genes are TRBV28 and TRBJ2-7; 10 nucleotides line up with TRBD1. Trimming took 6 bases from V and 0 from J; bases not matched to a gene: 5. The CDR3 runs to 15 residues. In germline, CDR1 is MDHEN, CDR2 SYDVKM. The CDR3 coding sequence is TGTGCCAGCAGCTGGACAGGGGGAAGCTCCTACGAGCAGTACGTC. The encoded protein is CASSWTGGSSYEQYV.

The V gene is TRBV5-1, the J gene TRBJ2-5, with 7 bases identical to TRBD1. Germline V gene lookup returns CDR1 SGHRS and CDR2 YFSETQ. Germline trimming cut 4 bases from V and 2 bases from J; bases unmatched to any gene: 5. The CDR3 covers 14 residues. This CDR3 is CASSRQGLQETQYF. CDR3 nucleotide sequence: TGCGCCAGCAGCCGACAGGGATTACAAGAGACCCAGTACTTC.

This clone was detected once. The CDR3 DNA is TGTGCCAGCAGTTCGCCGGGACTAGCGGGGTTCACCGGGGAGCTGTTTTTT. This codes for CASSSPGLAGFTGELFF. J is TRBJ2-2 and V is TRBV7-6; TRBD2 agrees at 13 bases. The CDR3 runs 17 residues. The junction had 8 bases not matched to a gene; V was cut back by 6 bases and J by 4 bases. Germline CDR1 reads SGHVS; CDR2 reads FNYEAQ.

This clone was counted once. The chain couples TRBV6-6 to TRBJ1-5, with TRBD1 matching over 9 bases. Germline V gene sequence: CDR1 MNHNY, CDR2 SVGAGI (reference sequence). This CDR3 is built from 15 residues. After removal of 5 bases from V and 7 bases from J, the junction contained 9 bases not matched to a gene. For the CDR3, the DNA is TGTGCCAGCAGTCTTAGACAGGGGGGGGACCAGCCCCAGCATTTT. As protein: CASSLRQGGDQPQHF.

The chain combines TRBV16 with TRBJ1-2; the D is unclear. The CDR3 loop spans 14 amino acids. The V and J ends lost 0 bases and 4 bases respectively, with 9 bases between them. The germline V gene has CDR1 KGHSY and CDR2 FQNENV. CDR3 coding DNA: TGTGCCAGCAGCCAATCGAGGCAGTTCTATGGCTACACCTTC. As protein: CASSQSRQFYGYTF.

CDR3 protein: CAWDQGNTEAFF. CDR3 coding DNA: TGTGCCTGGGACCAGGGGAACACTGAAGCTTTCTTT. The J gene is TRBJ1-1, the V gene TRBV30; D perhaps matches TRBD1 (5 bases). CDR1 is GTSNPN and CDR2 is SVGIG in the germline V gene (reference sequence). Trimming removed 5 bases from V and 1 base from J, with 8 bases in between. This CDR3 region has 12 residues.

This chain links TRBV29-1 with TRBJ2-3; TRBD1 is a possible D gene (6 bases). Trimming pared 7 bases from V and 4 bases from J, leaving 18 bases between. CDR3 size: 14 residues. The germline V gene encodes CDR1 SQVTM and CDR2 ANQGSEA. Here the CDR3 DNA reads TGCAGCGCCAGCTTGGGGGCTTTGGCAGATACGCAGTATTTT. It is translated as CSASLGALADTQYF.

The V and J genes are TRBV5-6 and TRBJ2-7; possibly TRBD1 for D (6 bases). This CDR3 comprises 12 residues. Germline V gene sequence: CDR1 SGHDT, CDR2 YYEEEE. V lost 4 bases and J lost 6, with 11 bases in between. The CDR3 coding sequence is TGTGCCAGCAGCCCTACAGGGCTCGAGCAGTACTTC. Amino acids: CASSPTGLEQYF.

The V gene is TRBV6-1, the J gene TRBJ2-7; no definite D call. V lost 5 bases to trimming and J lost 6 bases, with 8 bases between them. This CDR3 is built from 11 residues. CDR1 is MNHNS and CDR2 is SASEGT in the germline V gene. The CDR3 DNA reads as TGTGCCAGCAGTCACTACTCCGAGCAGTACTTC. Its protein product is CASSHYSEQYF.

The rearrangement links TRBV6-5 to TRBJ1-2; D is undetermined. CDR3 length equals 15 residues. Germline V gives CDR1 MNHEY, CDR2 SVGAGI. V was pared by 6 bases and J by 0 bases, with 14 bases between. The CDR3 nucleotides are TGTGCCAGCAGCACGTTTAGTACTGCTAACTATGGCTACACCTTC. Its translation is CASSTFSTANYGYTF.

The gene calls are TRBV5-1 and TRBJ1-2, with 7 bases identical to TRBD1. Germline V gives CDR1 SGHRS, CDR2 YFSETQ. CDR3 size: 17 residues. Trimming at V came to 4 bases and at J to 2 bases, leaving 14 bases not matched to a gene. In nucleotides, the CDR3 is TGCGCCAGCAGCCTGTCCCCCACCAAGACAGGGAACTATGGCTACACCTTC. Translated: CASSLSPTKTGNYGYTF.

The chain joins TRBV9 to TRBJ1-2; TRBD1 aligns across 8 bases. With V trimmed by 5 bases and J by 8 bases, 20 bases remained unmatched. This CDR3 is 17 amino acids long. Germline values: CDR1 SGDLS, CDR2 YYNGEE. The CDR3 region is CASRADGEDREDLGYTF. CDR3 in DNA: TGTGCCAGCAGGGCCGATGGGGAGGACAGGGAAGACCTCGGCTACACCTTC.